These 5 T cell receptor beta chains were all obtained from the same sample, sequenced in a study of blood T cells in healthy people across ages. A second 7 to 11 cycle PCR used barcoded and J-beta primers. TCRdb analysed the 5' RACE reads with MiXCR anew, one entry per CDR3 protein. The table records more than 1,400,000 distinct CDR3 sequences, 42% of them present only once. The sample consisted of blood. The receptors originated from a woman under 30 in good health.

Here the CDR3 DNA reads TGTGCCAGCAGTTTTAGGGGGACAGGGGTCTACGAGCAGTACTTC. It specifies CASSFRGTGVYEQYF. The chain couples TRBV27 to TRBJ2-7; 10 bases are shared with TRBD1. This CDR3 spans 15 amino acids. Unmatched junction bases numbered 5, after V lost 3 bases and J lost 3 bases. Germline values: CDR1 MNHEY, CDR2 SMNVEV (reference sequence).

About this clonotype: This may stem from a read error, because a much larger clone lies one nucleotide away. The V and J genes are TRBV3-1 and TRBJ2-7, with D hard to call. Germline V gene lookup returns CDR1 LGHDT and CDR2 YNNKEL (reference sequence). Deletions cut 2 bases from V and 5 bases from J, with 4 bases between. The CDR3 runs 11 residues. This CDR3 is CASSQIHEQYF. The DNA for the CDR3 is TGTGCCAGCAGCCAAATCCACGAGCAGTACTTC.

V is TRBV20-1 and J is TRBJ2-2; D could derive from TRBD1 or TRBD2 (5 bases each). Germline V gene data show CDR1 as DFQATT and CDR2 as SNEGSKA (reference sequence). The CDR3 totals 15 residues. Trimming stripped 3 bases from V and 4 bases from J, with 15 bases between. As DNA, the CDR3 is TGCAGTGCTAGTATCGGGGACCCTTCCACCGGGGAGCTGTTTTTT. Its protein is CSASIGDPSTGELFF.

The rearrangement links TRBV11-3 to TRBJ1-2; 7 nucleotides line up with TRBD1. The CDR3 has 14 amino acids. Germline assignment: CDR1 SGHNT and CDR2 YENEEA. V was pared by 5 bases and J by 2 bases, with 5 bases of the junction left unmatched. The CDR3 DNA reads TGTGCCAGCAGCGGCGAGGGACAGAACTATGGCTACACCTTC. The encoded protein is CASSGEGQNYGYTF.

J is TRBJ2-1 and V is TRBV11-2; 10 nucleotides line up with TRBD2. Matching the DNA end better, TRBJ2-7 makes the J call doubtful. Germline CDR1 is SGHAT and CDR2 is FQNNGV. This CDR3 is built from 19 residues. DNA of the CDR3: TGTGCCAGCAGCTTAGGGACCCTAGCGGGGGACCGCTCCTACAATGAGCAGTACTTC. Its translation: CASSLGTLAGDRSYNEQYF.